The clone carrying this T cell receptor beta chain turned up a few times. CDR1 is SGDLS, CDR2 YYNGEE, per germline. The CDR3 loop spans 14 amino acids. The ends were cut back, 4 bases at V and 0 bases at J, with 10 bases in the middle. This entry is derived from a study of blood T cell repertoires in COVID-19. Study background: COVID-19 samples, acute and convalescent, were from the United States, Italy and Spain.

Participant-reported clinical history was the basis for cohort assignment. The method was immunoSEQ multiplex PCR; TCRdb's version includes in-frame clones alone and lacks a portion of them. This sample has about 340,000 clones, with roughly 90% found just once. Sequenced: PBMCs or T cells enriched from blood (not recorded which). The chain couples TRBV9 to TRBJ1-2; TRBD1 might be the D (5 bases). The receptor's source is a woman aged 25-40 years who had recovered from COVID-19. The CDR3 spells CASSRDSANYGYTF. As DNA, the CDR3 is TGTGCCAGCAGCCGGGACTCAGCTAACTATGGCTACACCTTC.